This T cell receptor beta chain was obtained from a study of T-cell memory formation after mild COVID-19. This clonotype has a count of ten or more. V shed 1 base and J 8 bases; nucleotides not matched to a gene: 1. The CDR3 runs to 13 residues. Germline loops: CDR1 SGHVS, CDR2 FNYEAQ. MiXCR, applied by TCRdb to the 5' RACE reads, yields one record per CDR3 protein. The data hold 45,000 to 65,000 distinct CDR3 sequences, with 9.3% observed a single time. V is TRBV7-6 and J is TRBJ2-2, with 7 bases fitting TRBD1. Sequencing was performed on PBMCs or a T cell subset sorted from them (not recorded which). This TCR derives from an adult woman who had mild COVID-19 (a few samples of this study predate the infection). Cell type and time point are not known. As DNA, the CDR3 is TGTGCCAGCAGCTTAGAGGGGGCTGGGGAGCTGTTTTTT. It encodes CASSLEGAGELFF.